This T cell receptor beta chain is drawn from a study of shared clonotypes between healthy human individuals. Overall study: The donor pool was made up of a couple of women and a few men aged 18 to 49. General study results and limits: Across subsets, estimated richness was generally greater for naive than for memory populations. Although depth was large, rarefaction showed that sequencing of the sorted subsets was incomplete.

Germline V CDR1 and CDR2: MNHEY, SMNVEV (reference sequence). The V end lost 6 bases, the J end lost 6 bases, and 21 bases lay between the germline ends. This CDR3 spans 15 amino acids. TCRdb's table, derived via immunoSEQ multiplex PCR, lists solely in-frame clones and lacks some. Of 2 million to 2.5 million clones in the sample, 90% to 95% were seen once. For this clone: Its matching antigen is unknown.

HIV-negative, healthy adults without recent acute infections or vaccinations were the donors. The chain has TRBV27 and TRBJ2-7; weak D call: TRBD1 (5 bases). Sample: naive CD4+ T cells from PBMCs. As to subset: CD45RA+ positively selected. The clonotype originates from a young man in good health. Some clones in this sample may be carry-over from other donors' samples. CDR3 DNA: TGTGCCAGCAGGTATCAGGGTTACGTGTCCGGCGAGCAGTACTTC. Protein: CASRYQGYVSGEQYF.